A single sample gave rise to the 32 T cell receptor beta chains below, sequenced in a study of T cell repertoires in aging, cancer and after chemotherapy. Multiplex touch-down PCR with TRB-A/B primers amplified rearranged V-D-J TRB sequences. From the multiplex PCR reads, TCRdb called clonotypes with MiXCR, one entry per CDR3 protein. Seen here are 8,000 or so distinct CDR3 sequences, around half observed once, and the top ten hold about 4%. Amplification of TCR beta used genomic DNA extracted from peripheral blood. Sequences were obtained from blood. These TCRs come from a human donor with a solid tumor.

The rearrangement links TRBV7-9 to TRBJ1-2; a possible D gene is TRBD1 (6 bases). V was cut by 7 bases and J by 3 bases, with 18 bases left in between. This CDR3 has 15 residues. CDR1 SEHNR and CDR2 FQNEAQ come from the germline V gene (reference sequence). CDR3 bases: TGTGCCAGCACGGGGATACAGGGAAAAGACTATGGCTACACCTTC. This translates into CASTGIQGKDYGYTF.

This chain connects TRBV6-6 to TRBJ2-7; TRBD1 aligns across 7 bases. The V gene's germline CDR1 is MNHNY and CDR2 SVGAGI (reference sequence). V shed 6 bases, J shed 0 bases, and the junction held 5 bases outside the gene matches. The CDR3 is 14 amino acids. In nucleotides, the CDR3 is TGTGCCAGCAGCTTCGGGACAGCCTCCTACGAGCAGTACTTC. The encoded protein is CASSFGTASYEQYF.

This clonotype was counted between two and nine times. This chain uses TRBV7-2 with TRBJ1-4; D not resolved. The germline CDR1 and CDR2 sequences are SGHTA and FQGNSA. The CDR3 contains 13 residues. Deletions cut 1 base from V and 5 bases from J, with 5 bases between. CDR3 region: CASSLGPNEKLFF. CDR3 coding DNA: TGTGCCAGCAGCTTAGGACCCAATGAAAAACTGTTTTTT. The full variable domain, rest sourced from reference TRBV7-2 and TRBJ1-4, is GAGVSQSPSNKVTEKGKDVELRCDPISGHTALYWYRQSLGQGLEFLIYFQGNSAPDKSGLPSDRFSAERTGGSVSTLTIQRTQQEDSAVYLCASSLGPNEKLFFGSGTQLSVL.

CDR3 loop: CASSSRQRETQYF. The CDR3 nucleotides read TGTGCCAGCAGCTCCCGGCAGCGAGAGACCCAGTACTTC. V usage is TRBV5-5 and J usage is TRBJ2-5; D is uncertain. V was clipped by 3 bases and J by 4 bases, with 10 bases between them. This CDR3 spans 13 amino acids. Germline CDR1 and CDR2: SGHKS and YYEKEE (reference sequence).

The genes are TRBV27 and TRBJ2-1; 10 bases fit TRBD2. After removal of 2 bases from V and 4 bases from J, the junction contained 2 bases not matched to a gene. This CDR3 is built from 15 residues. Germline V gene sequence: CDR1 MNHEY, CDR2 SMNVEV (reference sequence). Here the CDR3 reads CASSLTSGIYNEQFF. The CDR3 DNA sequence: TGTGCCAGCAGTTTAACTAGCGGGATTTACAATGAGCAGTTCTTC.

This clonotype showed up just a few times. The chain recombines TRBV29-1 with TRBJ2-2; D may be TRBD1 (6 bases). Germline V gene sequence: CDR1 SQVTM, CDR2 ANQGSEA. This CDR3 is 14 amino acids long. With 6 bases removed from V and 2 bases from J, the gap between germline ends came to 13 bases. CDR3: CSVAGTPNTGELFF. Here the CDR3 DNA reads TGCAGCGTAGCCGGGACACCAAACACCGGGGAGCTGTTTTTT.

In its sample, this clonotype was seen once. The CDR3: CASSLGRGEQFF. CDR3 nucleotide sequence: TGTGCCAGCAGCTTGGGGCGGGGTGAGCAGTTCTTC. This sequence joins TRBV5-6 and TRBJ2-1; D might be TRBD2 (6 bases). V was clipped by 0 bases and J by 9 bases, with 7 bases between them. This CDR3 is built from 12 residues. Per germline, CDR1 SGHDT and CDR2 YYEEEE.

The gene calls are TRBV11-2 and TRBJ2-3; maybe TRBD2 (7 bases). The V gene lost 1 base and the J gene lost 4 bases, with 15 bases spanning the gap. CDR3 length equals 16 residues. The germline CDR1 and CDR2 sequences are SGHAT and FQNNGV. CDR3 nucleotide sequence: TGTGCCAGCAGCTTAGTAGGGGGGGCAGGCCCAGATACGCAGTATTTT. It encodes CASSLVGGAGPDTQYF.

The chain uses TRBV7-2 and TRBJ2-1; TRBD2 aligns across 9 bases. CDR3 length: 19 residues. Trimming at V came to 2 bases and at J to 1 base, leaving 12 bases not matched to a gene. Germline V gene data show CDR1 as SGHTA and CDR2 as FQGNSA. Written as DNA, the CDR3 is TGTGCCAGCAGCTTACGACTAGCGGCCAATGTGGGGTCCTACAATGAGCAGTTCTTC. Its protein product is CASSLRLAANVGSYNEQFF. Full variable domain (remainder filled in from reference TRBV7-2 and TRBJ2-1): GAGVSQSPSNKVTEKGKDVELRCDPISGHTALYWYRQSLGQGLEFLIYFQGNSAPDKSGLPSDRFSAERTGGSVSTLTIQRTQQEDSAVYLCASSLRLAANVGSYNEQFFGPGTRLTVL.

The chain has TRBV5-4 and TRBJ1-1; weak D call: TRBD1 (5 bases). Trimming stripped 0 bases from V and 1 base from J, with 13 bases between. This CDR3 is 16 amino acids long. Germline CDR1 reads SGHNT; CDR2 reads YYREEE (reference sequence). The CDR3 DNA is TGTGCCAGCAGCTTGGGCGGGACGGCGGCGAACACTGAAGCTTTCTTT. It translates to CASSLGGTAANTEAFF.

On this clonotype itself: This is likely a read error, given that the CDR3 carries no conserved phenylalanine or tryptophan at its end. The genes are TRBV6-5 and TRBJ2-7, with TRBD1 matching 8 bases. Germline V gene data show CDR1 as MNHEY and CDR2 as SVGAGI. The CDR3 sequence is 15 residues long. The junction had 11 bases not matched to a gene; V was cut back by 5 bases and J by 5 bases. The CDR3: CASSIQGARGHEQYL. The CDR3, as DNA: TGTGCCAGCAGTATCCAGGGGGCGCGTGGCCACGAGCAGTACTTA.

Only a few counts were recorded for this clonotype. V and J are TRBV5-3 and TRBJ1-6; D not certain. TRBV5-3 is noted as an ORF with a role that remains uncertain. The CDR3 has 15 residues. The V end was cut by 4 bases, the J end by 5 bases, with 13 bases between. The DNA for the CDR3 is TGTGCCAGAAGCCTCCCCCCTGGGGATAATTCACCCCTCCACTTT. This translates into CARSLPPGDNSPLHF.

This chain uses TRBV25-1 with TRBJ1-2; a possible D gene is TRBD1 (5 bases). Germline-derived CDR1 and CDR2 are MGHDK and SYGVNS. CDR3 length: 13 amino acids. Between the trimmed V and J ends, which lost 3 bases and 6 bases, there was a span of 11 bases. CDR3 nucleotide sequence: TGTGCCAGCAGTGAGGGGCCGTGGGATGGCTACACCTTC. Its protein is CASSEGPWDGYTF.

V gene TRBV6-5 combines with J gene TRBJ1-5; TRBD1 might be the D (5 bases). Trimming pared 4 bases from V and 4 bases from J, leaving 11 bases between. CDR1 and CDR2 (germline): MNHEY, SVGAGI. The CDR3 spans 14 residues. The CDR3 sequence is CASSSQDSNQPQHF. CDR3 sequence (DNA): TGTGCCAGCAGTTCACAGGATTCTAATCAGCCCCAGCATTTT.

The CDR3 reads CASSERFLGSLHEKLFF. The CDR3 region has the DNA TGTGCCAGCAGTGAAAGGTTCCTGGGCAGTCTACATGAAAAACTGTTTTTT. This chain connects TRBV6-1 to TRBJ1-4; unclear D gene. The CDR3 runs to 17 residues. The germline gives CDR1 MNHNS, CDR2 SASEGT. The V end was cut by 2 bases, the J end by 6 bases, with 19 bases between.

The V gene is TRBV7-2, the J gene TRBJ2-7, with a tentative D call TRBD2 (6 bases). Germline V gene sequence: CDR1 SGHTA, CDR2 FQGNSA. V shed 7 bases and J shed 1 base, with 17 bases lying between them. CDR3 length: 15 residues. For the CDR3, the DNA is TGTGCCAGCACCACGGGACTCGCAGGTTCCTACGAGCAGTACTTC. Its protein product is CASTTGLAGSYEQYF. The whole variable domain, filled in from reference TRBV7-2 and TRBJ2-7, reads GAGVSQSPSNKVTEKGKDVELRCDPISGHTALYWYRQSLGQGLEFLIYFQGNSAPDKSGLPSDRFSAERTGGSVSTLTIQRTQQEDSAVYLCASTTGLAGSYEQYFGPGTRLTVT.

This chain joins TRBV4-1 and TRBJ2-7; TRBD2 might be the D (5 bases). Per the germline V gene, CDR1 is MGHRA and CDR2 is YSYEKL. V lost 1 base and J lost 4, with 5 bases in between. The CDR3 covers 12 residues. CDR3 sequence (DNA): TGCGCCAGCAGCCAAGCGGGATACGAGCAGTACTTC. Amino acid sequence: CASSQAGYEQYF.

J is TRBJ1-1 and V is TRBV28; 9 bases are a match to TRBD1. Trimming at V came to 4 bases and at J to 9 bases, leaving 6 bases not matched to a gene. The CDR3 is made up of 13 amino acids. CDR1 and CDR2 (germline): MDHEN, SYDVKM. CDR3: CASSSGQGFKAFF. CDR3 nucleotide sequence: TGTGCCAGCAGTTCGGGACAGGGTTTTAAAGCTTTCTTT.

This rearrangement joins TRBV6-4 to TRBJ2-2; D might be TRBD2 (6 bases). This CDR3 region has 15 residues. Per germline, CDR1 MRHNA and CDR2 SNTAGT. V shed 6 bases and J shed 0 bases, with 11 bases lying between them. DNA for the CDR3: TGTGCCAGCAGCAGCGGGCCCGCGAACACCGGGGAGCTGTTTTTT. Its protein product is CASSSGPANTGELFF.

The chain employs TRBV12-3 or TRBV12-4 and TRBJ2-5, with D perhaps matching TRBD2 (5 bases). Trimming cost V 8 bases and J 3 bases, with 10 bases left between them. The CDR3 consists of 12 residues. The CDR3 region is CASSWREETQYF. In DNA form, the CDR3 reads TGTGCCAGCTCCTGGCGGGAAGAGACCCAGTACTTC.

The V call is TRBV7-2, the J call TRBJ2-7; TRBD2 might be the D (5 bases). This CDR3 has 16 amino acids. Between the trimmed V and J ends, which lost 2 bases and 0 bases, there was a span of 14 bases. Germline V CDR1 and CDR2: SGHTA, FQGNSA. The CDR3 coding sequence is TGTGCCAGCAGCTTAACCGGCGGGCCCACCTCCTACGAGCAGTACTTC. It yields the protein CASSLTGGPTSYEQYF.

The CDR3 loop is CSASVGGYKYF. In DNA, the CDR3 is TGCAGTGCTAGTGTTGGGGGATATAAGTACTTC. This chain links TRBV20-1 with TRBJ2-7; perhaps D is TRBD1 or TRBD2 (5 bases each). Germline V lookup: CDR1 DFQATT, CDR2 SNEGSKA (reference sequence). Trimming shortened V by 3 bases and J by 11 bases, and 14 bases separated the two germline ends. This CDR3 is 11 amino acids long.

CDR3 amino acids: CASSPYSRSGSTDTQYF. The CDR3 DNA is TGTGCCAGCAGTCCGTACTCTAGGAGCGGTAGCACAGATACGCAGTATTTT. V is TRBV28 and J is TRBJ2-3; the D gene is possibly TRBD2 (5 bases). Germline V gives CDR1 MDHEN, CDR2 SYDVKM. The CDR3 runs to 17 residues. V shed 5 bases and J shed 0 bases, with 18 bases lying between them.

The chain's CDR3 is CASSSGYDSENTIYF. In DNA, the CDR3 is TGTGCCAGCAGTTCCGGGTATGACTCCGAAAACACCATATATTTT. J is TRBJ1-3 and V is TRBV6-5; no definite D call. This CDR3 has 15 amino acids. The V end lost 4 bases, the J end lost 6 bases, and 16 bases lay between the germline ends. Germline values: CDR1 MNHEY, CDR2 SVGAGI.

The V call is TRBV28, the J call TRBJ2-2; 9 bases map to TRBD2. The germline CDR1 and CDR2 sequences are MDHEN and SYDVKM. CDR3 length: 20 amino acids. Unmatched junction bases numbered 14, after V lost 3 bases and J lost 0 bases. The CDR3 nucleotides read TGTGCCAGCAGTTTCCCGACTAGCGGAGTAGGGCCATCGAACACCGGGGAGCTGTTTTTT. It is translated as CASSFPTSGVGPSNTGELFF.

V is TRBV27 and J is TRBJ2-1, with 12 bases matching TRBD2. CDR1 is MNHEY, CDR2 SMNVEV, per germline (reference sequence). Trimming at V came to 6 bases and at J to 7 bases, leaving 10 bases not matched to a gene. The CDR3 loop spans 16 amino acids. The CDR3 region is CASSSGLAGFQNEQFF. Written as DNA, the CDR3 is TGTGCCAGCAGCTCGGGACTAGCGGGTTTTCAGAATGAGCAGTTCTTC.

A remark on this clonotype: Sequence at one end of the junction differs from germline and may be a read error. The chain links TRBV10-1 to TRBJ2-7; D not resolved. There are 16 residues in the CDR3. The germline V gene has CDR1 WNHNN and CDR2 SYGVQD (reference sequence). CDR3 loop: CASSYSRQTPSYEQYF. CDR3 nucleotide sequence: TGTGCCAGCAGTTATAGCCGGCAGACCCCCTCCTACGAGCAGTACTTC.

The CDR3 DNA follows: TGTGCCAGCAGTTTGGGACCCTCTGAATACGAGCAGTACTTC. Its protein is CASSLGPSEYEQYF. The chain uses TRBV27 and TRBJ2-7, with D tentatively TRBD1 or TRBD2 (5 bases each). Germline CDR1 reads MNHEY; CDR2 reads SMNVEV (reference sequence). The CDR3 is 14 residues long. The V end lost 3 bases, the J end lost 4 bases, and 13 bases lay between the germline ends.

This chain links TRBV7-9 with TRBJ2-5, with D unresolved. Trimming stripped 2 bases from V and 1 base from J, with 11 bases between. Germline V lookup: CDR1 SEHNR, CDR2 FQNEAQ (reference sequence). This CDR3 is built from 15 residues. The DNA for the CDR3 is TGTGCCAGCAGCTTAAGTCTGGACCTCCAAGAGACCCAGTACTTC. Translated: CASSLSLDLQETQYF. The full variable domain, its missing parts supplied by reference TRBV7-9 and TRBJ2-5, is DTGVSQNPRHKITKRGQNVTFRCDPISEHNRLYWYRQTLGQGPEFLTYFQNEAQLEKSRLLSDRFSAERPKGSFSTLEIQRTEQGDSAMYLCASSLSLDLQETQYFGPGTRLLVL.

This chain connects TRBV19 to TRBJ2-2, with D maybe TRBD1 (6 bases). Germline V gene data show CDR1 as LNHDA and CDR2 as SQIVND (reference sequence). This CDR3 spans 13 amino acids. V was clipped by 5 bases and J by 6 bases, with 10 bases between them. The CDR3 DNA reads as TGTGCCAGTAGTCTCCGGACAGCCGGGGAGCTGTTTTTT. It specifies CASSLRTAGELFF.

This clonotype appeared a few times. V usage is TRBV7-3 and J usage is TRBJ1-1; D not certain. The CDR3 spans 14 residues. V lost 0 bases to trimming and J lost 4 bases, with 9 bases between them. Germline-derived CDR1 and CDR2 are SGHTA and FQGTGA. The CDR3 nucleotides read TGTGCCAGCAGCTTAACAGTGACTGGCACTGAAGCTTTCTTT. Its protein is CASSLTVTGTEAFF.

As to this clonotype: This CDR3 fails to terminate in the conserved phenylalanine or tryptophan, so it likely reflects a read error. The chain joins TRBV24-1 to TRBJ2-7; D is unresolved. The CDR3 sequence is 11 residues long. Trimming removed 4 bases at V and 3 bases at J, with 3 bases between. Germline V gene sequence: CDR1 KGHDR, CDR2 SFDVKD. The CDR3 loop reads CATSEGYEQYY. CDR3 in DNA: TGTGCCACCAGTGAAGGCTACGAGCAGTACTAC.